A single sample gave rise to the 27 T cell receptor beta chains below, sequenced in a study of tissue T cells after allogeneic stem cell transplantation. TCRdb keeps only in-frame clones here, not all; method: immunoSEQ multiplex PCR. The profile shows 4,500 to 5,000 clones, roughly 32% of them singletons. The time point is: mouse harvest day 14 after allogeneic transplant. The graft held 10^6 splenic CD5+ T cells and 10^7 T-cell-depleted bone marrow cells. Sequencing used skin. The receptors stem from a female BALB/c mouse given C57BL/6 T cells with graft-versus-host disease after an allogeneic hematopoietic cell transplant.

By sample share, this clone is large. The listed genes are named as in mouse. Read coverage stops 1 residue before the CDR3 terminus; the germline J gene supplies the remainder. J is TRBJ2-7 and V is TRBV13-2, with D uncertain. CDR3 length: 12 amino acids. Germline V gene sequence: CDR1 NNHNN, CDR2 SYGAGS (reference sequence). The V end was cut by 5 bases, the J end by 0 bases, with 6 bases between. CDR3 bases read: TGTGCCAGCGGCGGGGTCTCCTATGAACAGTAC. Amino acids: CASGGVSYEQY. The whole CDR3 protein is CASGGVSYEQYF.

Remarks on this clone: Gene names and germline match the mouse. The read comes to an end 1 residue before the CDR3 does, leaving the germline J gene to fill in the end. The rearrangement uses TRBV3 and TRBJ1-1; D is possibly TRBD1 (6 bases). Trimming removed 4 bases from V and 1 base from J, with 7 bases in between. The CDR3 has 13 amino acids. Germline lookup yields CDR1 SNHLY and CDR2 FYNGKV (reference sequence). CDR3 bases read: TGTGCCAGCAGCTCACAGGGAAACACAGAAGTCTTC. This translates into CASSSQGNTEVF. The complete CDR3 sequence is CASSSQGNTEVFF. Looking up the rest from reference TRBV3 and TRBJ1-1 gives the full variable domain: GPKVLQIPSHQIIDMGQMVTLNCDPVSNHLYFYWYKQILGQQMEFLVNFYNGKVMEKSKLFKDQFSVERPDGSYFTLKIQPTALEDSAVYFCASSSQGNTEVFFGKGTRLTVV.

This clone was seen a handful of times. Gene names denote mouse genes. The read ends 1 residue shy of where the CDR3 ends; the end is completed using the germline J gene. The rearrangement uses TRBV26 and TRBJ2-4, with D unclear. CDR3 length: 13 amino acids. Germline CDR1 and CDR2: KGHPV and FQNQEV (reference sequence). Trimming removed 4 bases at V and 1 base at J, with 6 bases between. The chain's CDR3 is CASSPEGQNTLYF. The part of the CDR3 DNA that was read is TGTGCCAGCAGTCCCGAGGGTCAAAACACCTTGTAC.

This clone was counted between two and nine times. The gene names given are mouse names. CDR3 DNA, as far as it was read: TGCTCCAGCAGTGGGACAGGGGCAAACACCGGGCAGCTCTAC. Translated, it gives CSSSGTGANTGQLY. In full, the CDR3 reads CSSSGTGANTGQLYF. This sequence joins TRBV23 and TRBJ2-2; TRBD1, the D gene given by the table, was not confirmed from the DNA. The CDR3 end lies 1 residue beyond the end of the read and is filled in from the germline J gene. The CDR3 is made up of 15 amino acids. Germline values: CDR1 KGHTA, CDR2 FQNQQP.

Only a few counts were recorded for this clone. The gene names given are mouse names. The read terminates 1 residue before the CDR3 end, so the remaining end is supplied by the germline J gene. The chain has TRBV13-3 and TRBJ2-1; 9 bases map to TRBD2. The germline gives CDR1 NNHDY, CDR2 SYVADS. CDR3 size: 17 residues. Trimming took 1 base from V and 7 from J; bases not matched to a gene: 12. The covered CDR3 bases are TGTGCCAGCAGTGATATGGGCTGGGGGGGGGAAAGGGCTGAGCAGTTC. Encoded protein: CASSDMGWGGERAEQF. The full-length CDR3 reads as CASSDMGWGGERAEQFF.

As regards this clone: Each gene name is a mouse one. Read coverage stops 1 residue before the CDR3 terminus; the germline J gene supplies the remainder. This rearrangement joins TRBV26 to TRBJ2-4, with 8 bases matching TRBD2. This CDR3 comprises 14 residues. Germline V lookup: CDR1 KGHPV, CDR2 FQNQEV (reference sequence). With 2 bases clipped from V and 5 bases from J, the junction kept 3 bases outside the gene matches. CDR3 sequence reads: CASSLPGTGNTLYF. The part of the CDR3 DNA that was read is TGTGCCAGCAGTCTGCCCGGGACTGGAAACACCTTGTAC. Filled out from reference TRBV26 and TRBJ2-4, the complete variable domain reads NSKVIQTPRYLVKGQGQKAKMRCIPEKGHPVVFWYQQNKNNEFKFLINFQNQEVLQQIDMTEKRFSAECPSNSPCSLEIQSSEAGDSALYLCASSLPGTGNTLYFGAGTRLSVL.

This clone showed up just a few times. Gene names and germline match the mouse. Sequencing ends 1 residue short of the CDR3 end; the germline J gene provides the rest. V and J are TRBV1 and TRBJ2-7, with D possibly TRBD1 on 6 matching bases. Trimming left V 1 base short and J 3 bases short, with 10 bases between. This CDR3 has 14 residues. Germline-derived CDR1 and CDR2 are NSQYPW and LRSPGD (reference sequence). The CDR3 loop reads CTCSAAGALYEQYF. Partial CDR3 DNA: TGCACCTGCAGTGCAGCAGGGGCGCTCTATGAACAGTAC.

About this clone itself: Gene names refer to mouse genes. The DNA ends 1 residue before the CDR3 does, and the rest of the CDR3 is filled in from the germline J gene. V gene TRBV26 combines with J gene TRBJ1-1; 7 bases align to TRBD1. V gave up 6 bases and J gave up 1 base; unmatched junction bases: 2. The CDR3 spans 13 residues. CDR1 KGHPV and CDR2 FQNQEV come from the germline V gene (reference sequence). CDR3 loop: CASRWTGNTEVFF. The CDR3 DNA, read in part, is TGTGCCAGCAGATGGACAGGGAACACAGAAGTCTTC. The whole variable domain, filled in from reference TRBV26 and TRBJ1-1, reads NSKVIQTPRYLVKGQGQKAKMRCIPEKGHPVVFWYQQNKNNEFKFLINFQNQEVLQQIDMTEKRFSAECPSNSPCSLEIQSSEAGDSALYLCASRWTGNTEVFFGKGTRLTVV.

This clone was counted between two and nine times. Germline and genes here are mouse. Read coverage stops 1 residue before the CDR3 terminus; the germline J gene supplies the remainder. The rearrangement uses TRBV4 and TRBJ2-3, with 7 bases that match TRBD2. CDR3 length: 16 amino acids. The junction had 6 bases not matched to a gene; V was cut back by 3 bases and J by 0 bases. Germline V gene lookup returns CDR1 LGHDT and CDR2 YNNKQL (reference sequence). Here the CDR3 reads CASSYGWGSSAETLYF. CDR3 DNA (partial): TGTGCCAGCAGCTACGGCTGGGGGTCTAGTGCAGAAACGCTGTAT.

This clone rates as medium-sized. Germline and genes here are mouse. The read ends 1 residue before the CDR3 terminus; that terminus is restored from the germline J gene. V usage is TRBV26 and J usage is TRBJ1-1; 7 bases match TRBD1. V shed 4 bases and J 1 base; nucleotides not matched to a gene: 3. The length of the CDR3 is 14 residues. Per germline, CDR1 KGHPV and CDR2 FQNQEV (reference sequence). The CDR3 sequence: CASSQGTENTEVFF. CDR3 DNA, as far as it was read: TGTGCCAGCAGTCAGGGGACAGAAAACACAGAAGTCTTC.

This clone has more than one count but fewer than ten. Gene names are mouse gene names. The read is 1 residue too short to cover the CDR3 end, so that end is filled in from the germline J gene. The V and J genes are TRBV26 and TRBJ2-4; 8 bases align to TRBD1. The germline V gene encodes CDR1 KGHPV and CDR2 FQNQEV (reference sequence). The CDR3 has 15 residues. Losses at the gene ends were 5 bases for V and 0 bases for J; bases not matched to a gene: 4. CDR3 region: CASSWTGKSQNTLYF. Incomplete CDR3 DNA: TGTGCCAGCAGTTGGACAGGGAAGAGTCAAAACACCTTGTAC.

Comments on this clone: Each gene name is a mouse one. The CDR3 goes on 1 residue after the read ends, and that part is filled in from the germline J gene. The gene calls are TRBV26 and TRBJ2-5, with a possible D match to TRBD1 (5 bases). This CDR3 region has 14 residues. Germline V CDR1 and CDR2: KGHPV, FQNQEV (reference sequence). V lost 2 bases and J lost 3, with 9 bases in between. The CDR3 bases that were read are TGTGCCAGCAGTCTGCTTTACAGGCAAGACACCCAGTAC. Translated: CASSLLYRQDTQY. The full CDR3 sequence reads CASSLLYRQDTQYF.

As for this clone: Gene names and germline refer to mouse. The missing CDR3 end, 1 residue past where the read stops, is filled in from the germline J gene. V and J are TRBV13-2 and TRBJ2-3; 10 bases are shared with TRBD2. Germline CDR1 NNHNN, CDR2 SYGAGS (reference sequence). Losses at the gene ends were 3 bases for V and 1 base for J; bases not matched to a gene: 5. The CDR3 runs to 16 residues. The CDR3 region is CASGGTLGGCAETLYF. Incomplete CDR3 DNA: TGTGCCAGCGGTGGGACACTGGGGGGGTGTGCAGAAACGCTGTAT.

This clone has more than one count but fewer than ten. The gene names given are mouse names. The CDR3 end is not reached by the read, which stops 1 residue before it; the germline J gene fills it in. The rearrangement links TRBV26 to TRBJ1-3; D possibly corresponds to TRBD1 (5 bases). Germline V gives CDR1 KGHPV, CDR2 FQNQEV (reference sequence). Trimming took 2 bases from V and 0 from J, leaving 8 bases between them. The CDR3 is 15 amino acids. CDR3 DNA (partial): TGTGCCAGCAGTCTGGACAGTATTTCTGGAAATACGCTCTAT. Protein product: CASSLDSISGNTLY. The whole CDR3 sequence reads CASSLDSISGNTLYF.

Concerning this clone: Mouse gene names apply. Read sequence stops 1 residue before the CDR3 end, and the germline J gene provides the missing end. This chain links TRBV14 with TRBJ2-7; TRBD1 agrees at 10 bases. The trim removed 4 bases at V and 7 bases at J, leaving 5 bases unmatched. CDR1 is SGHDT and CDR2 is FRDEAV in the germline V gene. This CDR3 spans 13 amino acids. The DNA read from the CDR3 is TGTGCCAGCAGTAGACAGGGGGCGCGAGAACAGTAC. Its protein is CASSRQGAREQY. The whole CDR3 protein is CASSRQGAREQYF.

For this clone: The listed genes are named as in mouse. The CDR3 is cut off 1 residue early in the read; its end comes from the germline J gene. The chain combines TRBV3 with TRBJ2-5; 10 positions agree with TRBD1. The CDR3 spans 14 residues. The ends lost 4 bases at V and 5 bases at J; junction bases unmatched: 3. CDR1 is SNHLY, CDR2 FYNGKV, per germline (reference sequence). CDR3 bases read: TGTGCCAGCAGCTCGCGGGACAGGGGAGACACCCAGTAC. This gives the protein CASSSRDRGDTQY. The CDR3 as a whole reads CASSSRDRGDTQYF.

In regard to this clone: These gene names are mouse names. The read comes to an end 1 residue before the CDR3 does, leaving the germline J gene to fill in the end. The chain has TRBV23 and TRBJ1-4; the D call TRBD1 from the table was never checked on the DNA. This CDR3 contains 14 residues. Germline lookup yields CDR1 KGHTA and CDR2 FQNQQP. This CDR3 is CSSSQQISNERLFF. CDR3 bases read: TGCTCCAGCAGTCAACAGATTTCCAACGAAAGATTATTT.

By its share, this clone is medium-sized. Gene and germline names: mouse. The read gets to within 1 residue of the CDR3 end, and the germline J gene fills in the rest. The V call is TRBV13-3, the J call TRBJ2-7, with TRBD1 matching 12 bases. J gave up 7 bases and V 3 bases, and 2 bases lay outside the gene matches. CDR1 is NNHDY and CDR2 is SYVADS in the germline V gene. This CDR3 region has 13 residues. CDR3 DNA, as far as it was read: TGTGCCAGCAGTGGGGACAGGGGGCGAGAACAGTAC. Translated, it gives CASSGDRGREQY. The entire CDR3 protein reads CASSGDRGREQYF.

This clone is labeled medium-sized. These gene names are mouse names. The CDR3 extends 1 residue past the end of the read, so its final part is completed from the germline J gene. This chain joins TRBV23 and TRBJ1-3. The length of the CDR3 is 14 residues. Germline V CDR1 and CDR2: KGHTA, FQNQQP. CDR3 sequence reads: CSSSQYGNGNTLYF. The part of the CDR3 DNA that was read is TGCTCCAGCAGTCAATATGGAAATGGAAATACGCTCTAT.

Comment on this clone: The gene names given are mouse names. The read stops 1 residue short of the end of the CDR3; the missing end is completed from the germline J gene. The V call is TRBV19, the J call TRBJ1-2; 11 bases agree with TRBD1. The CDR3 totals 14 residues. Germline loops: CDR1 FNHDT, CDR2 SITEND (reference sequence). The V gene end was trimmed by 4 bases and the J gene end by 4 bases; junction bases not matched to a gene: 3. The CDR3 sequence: CASSSGQGGSDYTF. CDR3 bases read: TGTGCCAGCAGTTCGGGACAGGGGGGCTCCGACTACACC.

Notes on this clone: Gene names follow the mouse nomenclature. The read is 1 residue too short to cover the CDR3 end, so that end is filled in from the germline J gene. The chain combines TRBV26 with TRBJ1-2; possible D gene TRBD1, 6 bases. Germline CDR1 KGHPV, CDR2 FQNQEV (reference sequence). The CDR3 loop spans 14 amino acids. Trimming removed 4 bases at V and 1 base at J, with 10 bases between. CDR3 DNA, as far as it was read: TGTGCCAGCAGTCGGGGACACTTAAACTCCGACTACACC. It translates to CASSRGHLNSDYT. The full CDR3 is CASSRGHLNSDYTF.

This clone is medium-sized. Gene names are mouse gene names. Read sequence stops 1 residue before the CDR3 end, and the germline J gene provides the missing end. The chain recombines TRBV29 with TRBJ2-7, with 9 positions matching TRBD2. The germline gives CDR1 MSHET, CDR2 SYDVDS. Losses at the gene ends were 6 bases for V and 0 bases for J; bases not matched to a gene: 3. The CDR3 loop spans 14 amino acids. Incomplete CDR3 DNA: TGTGCTAGCAGGGACTGGGGAAGCTCCTATGAACAGTAC. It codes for CASRDWGSSYEQY. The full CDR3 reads CASRDWGSSYEQYF.

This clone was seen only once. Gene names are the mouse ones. CDR3 sequence reads: CTCSADPRGANTEVFF. CDR3 bases read: TGCACCTGCAGTGCAGATCCTAGGGGGGCAAACACAGAAGTCTTC. The chain combines TRBV1 with TRBJ1-1; D is perhaps TRBD1 (6 bases). The read ends 1 residue before the CDR3 terminus; that terminus is restored from the germline J gene. Germline values: CDR1 NSQYPW, CDR2 LRSPGD (reference sequence). The CDR3 runs to 16 residues. V lost 0 bases, J lost 0 bases, and 11 bases lay in between.

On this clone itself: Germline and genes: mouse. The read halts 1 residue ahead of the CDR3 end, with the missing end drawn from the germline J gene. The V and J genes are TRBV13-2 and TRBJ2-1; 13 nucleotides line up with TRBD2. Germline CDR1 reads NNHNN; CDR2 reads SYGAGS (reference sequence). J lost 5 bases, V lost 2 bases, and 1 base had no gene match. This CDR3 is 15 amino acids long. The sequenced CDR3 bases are TGTGCCAGCGGTGACGGGACTGGGGGGGATGCTGAGCAGTTC. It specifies CASGDGTGGDAEQF. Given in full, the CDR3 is CASGDGTGGDAEQFF.

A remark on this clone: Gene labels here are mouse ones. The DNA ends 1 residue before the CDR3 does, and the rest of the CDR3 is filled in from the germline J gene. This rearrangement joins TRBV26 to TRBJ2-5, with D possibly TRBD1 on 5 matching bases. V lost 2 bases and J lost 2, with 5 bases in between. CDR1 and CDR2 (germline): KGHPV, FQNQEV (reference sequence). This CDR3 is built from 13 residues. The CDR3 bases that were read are TGTGCCAGCAGTCTGACAGGCCAAGACACCCAGTAC. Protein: CASSLTGQDTQY. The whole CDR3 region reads CASSLTGQDTQYF.

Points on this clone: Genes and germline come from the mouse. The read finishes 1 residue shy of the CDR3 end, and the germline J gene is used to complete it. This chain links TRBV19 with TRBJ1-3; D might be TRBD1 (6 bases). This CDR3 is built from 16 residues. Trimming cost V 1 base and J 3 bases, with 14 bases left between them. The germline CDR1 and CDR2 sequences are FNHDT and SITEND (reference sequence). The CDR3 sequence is CASSIFTGFFGNTLYF. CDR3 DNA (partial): TGTGCCAGCAGTATATTTACAGGGTTTTTTGGAAATACGCTCTAT.

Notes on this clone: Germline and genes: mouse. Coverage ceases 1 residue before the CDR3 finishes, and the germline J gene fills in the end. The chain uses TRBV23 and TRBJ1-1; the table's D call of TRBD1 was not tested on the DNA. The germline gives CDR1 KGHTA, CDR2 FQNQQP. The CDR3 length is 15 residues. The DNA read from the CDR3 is TGCTCCAGCAGTCAATCGGGACAAGCAAACACAGAAGTCTTC. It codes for CSSSQSGQANTEVF. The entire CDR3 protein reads CSSSQSGQANTEVFF.